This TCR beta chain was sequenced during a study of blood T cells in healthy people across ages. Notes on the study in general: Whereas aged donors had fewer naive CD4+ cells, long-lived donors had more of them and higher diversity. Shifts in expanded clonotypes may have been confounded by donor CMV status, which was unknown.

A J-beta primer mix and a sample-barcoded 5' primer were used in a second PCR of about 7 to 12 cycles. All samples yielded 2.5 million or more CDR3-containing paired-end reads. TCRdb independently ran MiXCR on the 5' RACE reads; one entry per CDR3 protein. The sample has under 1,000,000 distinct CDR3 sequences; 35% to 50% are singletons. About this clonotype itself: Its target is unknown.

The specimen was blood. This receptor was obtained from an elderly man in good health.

CDR3 DNA: TGTGCCAGCAGCCGTACCGGGACAGTCACAGATACGCAGTATTTT. This encodes CASSRTGTVTDTQYF. The rearrangement joins TRBV3-1 to TRBJ2-3, with TRBD1 identical over 7 bases. Germline CDR1 is LGHDT and CDR2 is YNNKEL (reference sequence). The CDR3 loop spans 15 amino acids. The J segment lost 2 bases and the V segment lost 4 bases, leaving 6 bases of the junction unmatched.